A single TCR beta chain is shown here with its context. Its antigen remains unknown. Other DNA sequences of this sample code for an identical CDR3. These data belong to a study of cytomegalovirus exposure and HLA in healthy donors. Study conclusions and caveats: Confirmation was obtained in vitro that three CMV-associated chains are specific for CMV antigens. Compared with the roughly 700-donor mean, an Asian-associated ancestry cluster reportedly had fewer N-insertions, according to a later analysis.

Losses at the gene ends were 5 bases for V and 4 bases for J; bases not matched to a gene: 6. This CDR3 is 14 amino acids long. The germline V gene encodes CDR1 SGHVS and CDR2 FNYEAQ. The PCR ran on 60 Vbeta and 13 Jbeta primers. TCRdb's copy holds only in-frame clones and misses some; the assay was immunoSEQ multiplex PCR. The sample includes about 180,000 clones, under 80% of them seen just once. The J gene is TRBJ2-7, the V gene TRBV7-6; 9 bases fit TRBD1. Sample: PBMCs. This receptor was obtained from a human donor in good health. The CDR3 reads CASSPPGQGYEQYF. The DNA for the CDR3 is TGTGCCAGCAGCCCCCCCGGACAGGGGTACGAGCAGTACTTC.